This T cell receptor (beta chain) was sequenced in a study of identical twins. With template switching, a universal primer site was added, and the cDNA carried unique molecular identifiers. TCRdb re-analysed the 5' RACE reads in MiXCR, keeping a single row per CDR3 protein. The data contain roughly 700,000 distinct CDR3 sequences, under 9% of them seen just once; the ten biggest clones take up around 0.98%. Per the germline V gene, CDR1 is LGHNA and CDR2 is YNFKEQ. Trimming at V came to 3 bases and at J to 3 bases, leaving 1 base not matched to a gene. CDR3 size: 16 residues. As for this clonotype: It may be a read error: a sequence one base away is much more abundant.

These data were also reused for a study on yellow fever vaccine responses in identical twins.

This chain links TRBV4-2 with TRBJ2-2; 13 bases match TRBD2. Sequenced material: PBMCs. The TCR comes from a young woman in good health. CDR3 in amino acids: CASSQGLAGYTGELFF. The CDR3 DNA reads TGTGCCAGCAGCCAGGGACTAGCGGGGTACACCGGGGAGCTGTTTTTT.